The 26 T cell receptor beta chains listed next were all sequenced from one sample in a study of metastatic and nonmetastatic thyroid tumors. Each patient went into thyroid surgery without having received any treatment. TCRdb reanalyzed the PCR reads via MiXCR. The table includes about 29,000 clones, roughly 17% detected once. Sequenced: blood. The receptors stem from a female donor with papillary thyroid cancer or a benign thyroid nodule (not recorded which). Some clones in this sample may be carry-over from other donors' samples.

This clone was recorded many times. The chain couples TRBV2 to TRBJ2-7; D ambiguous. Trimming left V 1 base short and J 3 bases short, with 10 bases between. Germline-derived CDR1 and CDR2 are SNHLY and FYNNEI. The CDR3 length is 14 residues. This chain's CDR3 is CASSEGRRFYEQYF. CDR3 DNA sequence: TGTGCCAGCAGTGAAGGACGAAGGTTCTACGAGCAGTACTTC. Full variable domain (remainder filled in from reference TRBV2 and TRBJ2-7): EPEVTQTPSHQVTQMGQEVILRCVPISNHLYFYWYRQILGQKVEFLVSFYNNEISEKSEIFDDQFSVERPDGSNFTLKIRSTKLEDSAMYFCASSEGRRFYEQYFGPGTRLTVT.

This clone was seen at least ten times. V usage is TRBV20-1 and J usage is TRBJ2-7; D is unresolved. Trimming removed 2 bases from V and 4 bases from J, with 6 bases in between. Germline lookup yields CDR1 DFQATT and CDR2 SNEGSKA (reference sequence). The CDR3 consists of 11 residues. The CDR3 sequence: CSARLGYEQYF. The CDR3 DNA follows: TGCAGTGCTAGATTGGGGTACGAGCAGTACTTC.

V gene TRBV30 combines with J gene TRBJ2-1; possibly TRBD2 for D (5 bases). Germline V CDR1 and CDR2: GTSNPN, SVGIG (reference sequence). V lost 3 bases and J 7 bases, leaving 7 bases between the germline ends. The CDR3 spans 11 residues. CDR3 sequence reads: CAWSPGNEQFF. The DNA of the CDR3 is TGTGCCTGGAGCCCGGGGAATGAGCAGTTCTTC.

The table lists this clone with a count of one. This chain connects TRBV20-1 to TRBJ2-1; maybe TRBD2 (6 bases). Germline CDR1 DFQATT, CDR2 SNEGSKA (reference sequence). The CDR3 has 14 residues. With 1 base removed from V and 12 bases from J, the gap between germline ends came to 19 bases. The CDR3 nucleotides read TGCAGTGCTAGAGTGGCTAGCTGGCGGGAAGGGCAGTTCTTC. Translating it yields CSARVASWREGQFF.

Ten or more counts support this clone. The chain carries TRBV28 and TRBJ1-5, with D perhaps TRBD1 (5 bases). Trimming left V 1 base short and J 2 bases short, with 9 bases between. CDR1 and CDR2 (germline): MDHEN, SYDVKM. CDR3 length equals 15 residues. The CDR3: CASSLSGVGNQPQHF. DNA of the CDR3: TGTGCCAGCAGTTTATCGGGGGTGGGCAATCAGCCCCAGCATTTT.

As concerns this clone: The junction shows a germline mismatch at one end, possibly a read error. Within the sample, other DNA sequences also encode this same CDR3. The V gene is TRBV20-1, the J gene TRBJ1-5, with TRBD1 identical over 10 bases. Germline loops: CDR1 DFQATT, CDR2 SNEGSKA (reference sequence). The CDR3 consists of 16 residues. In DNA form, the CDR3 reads TGCAGTGCCAGCCCCAGGGACAGGGGAGGCAATCAGCCACAGCATTTT. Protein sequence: CSASPRDRGGNQPQHF.

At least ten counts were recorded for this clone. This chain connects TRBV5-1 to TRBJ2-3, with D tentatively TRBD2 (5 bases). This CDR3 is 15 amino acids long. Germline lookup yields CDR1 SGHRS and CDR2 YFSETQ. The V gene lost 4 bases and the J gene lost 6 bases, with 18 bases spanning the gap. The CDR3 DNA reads TGCGCCAGCAGCCTTAGGACTGCTATGACGGATACGCAGTATTTT. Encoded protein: CASSLRTAMTDTQYF.

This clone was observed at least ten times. The CDR3 is CASSLSESWETQYF. CDR3 nucleotides: TGTGCCAGCAGTTTATCCGAGAGTTGGGAGACCCAGTACTTC. The rearrangement uses TRBV28 and TRBJ2-5; no clear D. Trimming took 1 base from V and 5 from J, leaving 11 bases between them. Germline V gene data show CDR1 as MDHEN and CDR2 as SYDVKM. This CDR3 has 14 residues.

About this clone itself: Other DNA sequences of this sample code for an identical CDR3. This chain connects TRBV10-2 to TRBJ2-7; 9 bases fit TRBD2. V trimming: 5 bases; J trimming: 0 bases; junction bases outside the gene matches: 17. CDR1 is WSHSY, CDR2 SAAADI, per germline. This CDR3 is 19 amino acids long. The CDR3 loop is CASSWGRILAGANSYEQYF. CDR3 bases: TGCGCCAGCAGTTGGGGACGTATCTTAGCGGGAGCTAACTCCTACGAGCAGTACTTC.

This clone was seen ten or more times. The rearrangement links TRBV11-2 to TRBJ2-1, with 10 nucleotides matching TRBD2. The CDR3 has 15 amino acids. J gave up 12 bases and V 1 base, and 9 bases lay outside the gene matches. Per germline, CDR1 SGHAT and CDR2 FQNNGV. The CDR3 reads CASSLARGAGGVQFF. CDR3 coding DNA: TGTGCCAGCAGCTTAGCCAGGGGAGCGGGAGGGGTGCAGTTCTTC.

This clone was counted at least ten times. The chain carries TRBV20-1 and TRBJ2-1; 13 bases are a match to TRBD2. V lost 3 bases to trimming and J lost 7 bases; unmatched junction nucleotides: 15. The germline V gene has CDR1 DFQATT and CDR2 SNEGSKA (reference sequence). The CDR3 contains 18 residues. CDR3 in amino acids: CSARLPQGTSGKGNEQFF. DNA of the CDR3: TGCAGTGCTAGGTTGCCCCAGGGGACTAGCGGGAAAGGTAATGAGCAGTTCTTC.

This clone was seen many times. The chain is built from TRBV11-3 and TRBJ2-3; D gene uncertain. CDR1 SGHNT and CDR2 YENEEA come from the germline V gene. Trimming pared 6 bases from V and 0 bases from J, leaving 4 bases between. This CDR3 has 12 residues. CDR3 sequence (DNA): TGTGCCAGCAGACAAAGCACAGATACGCAGTATTTT. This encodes CASRQSTDTQYF.

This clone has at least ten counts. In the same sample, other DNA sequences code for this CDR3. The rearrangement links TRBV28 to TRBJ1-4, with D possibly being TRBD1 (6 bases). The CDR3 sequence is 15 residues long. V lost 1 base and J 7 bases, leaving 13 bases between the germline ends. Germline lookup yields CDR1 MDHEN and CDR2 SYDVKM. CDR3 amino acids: CASSLLANRAEKLFF. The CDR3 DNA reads TGTGCCAGCAGTTTATTGGCCAACAGGGCTGAAAAACTGTTTTTT.

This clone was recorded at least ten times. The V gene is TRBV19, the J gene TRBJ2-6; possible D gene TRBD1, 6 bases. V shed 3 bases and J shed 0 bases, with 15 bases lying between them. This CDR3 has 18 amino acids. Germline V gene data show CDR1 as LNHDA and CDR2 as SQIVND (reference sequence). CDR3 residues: CASSIVTGGGSGANVLTF. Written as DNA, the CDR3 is TGTGCCAGTAGTATCGTGACAGGTGGAGGCTCTGGGGCCAACGTCCTGACTTTC.

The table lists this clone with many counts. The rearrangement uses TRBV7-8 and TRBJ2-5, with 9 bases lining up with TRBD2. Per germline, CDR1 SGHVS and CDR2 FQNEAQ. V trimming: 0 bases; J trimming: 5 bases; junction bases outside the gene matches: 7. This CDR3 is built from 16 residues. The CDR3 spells CASSLALAGLKETQYF. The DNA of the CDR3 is TGTGCCAGCAGCTTAGCCCTAGCGGGATTAAAGGAGACCCAGTACTTC.

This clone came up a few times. CDR3 DNA sequence: TGTGCCAGCAGGGGACAAGTGGAGGGCTACACCTTC. It translates to CASRGQVEGYTF. The chain recombines TRBV7-9 with TRBJ1-2; D is possibly TRBD1 (6 bases). Between the trimmed V and J ends, which lost 6 bases and 8 bases, there was a span of 13 bases. The germline V gene has CDR1 SEHNR and CDR2 FQNEAQ (reference sequence). The CDR3 is 12 amino acids.

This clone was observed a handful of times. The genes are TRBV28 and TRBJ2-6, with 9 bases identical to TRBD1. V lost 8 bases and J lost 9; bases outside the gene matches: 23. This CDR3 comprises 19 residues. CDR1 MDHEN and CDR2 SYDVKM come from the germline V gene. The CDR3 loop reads CASLPGQGLAGWRNNVLTF. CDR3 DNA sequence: TGTGCCAGCCTCCCGGGACAGGGATTGGCTGGGTGGAGGAACAACGTCCTGACTTTC. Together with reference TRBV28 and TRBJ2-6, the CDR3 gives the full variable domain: DVKVTQSSRYLVKRTGEKVFLECVQDMDHENMFWYRQDPGLGLRLIYFSYDVKMKEKGDIPEGYSVSREKKERFSLILESASTNQTSMYLCASLPGQGLAGWRNNVLTFGAGSRLTVL.

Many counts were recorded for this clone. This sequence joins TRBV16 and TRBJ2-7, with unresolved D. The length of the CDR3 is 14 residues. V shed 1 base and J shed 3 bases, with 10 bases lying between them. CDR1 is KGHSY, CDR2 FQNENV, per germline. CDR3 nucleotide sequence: TGTGCCAGCAGCCAATGGATGTCCGGCTACGAGCAGTACTTC. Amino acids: CASSQWMSGYEQYF.

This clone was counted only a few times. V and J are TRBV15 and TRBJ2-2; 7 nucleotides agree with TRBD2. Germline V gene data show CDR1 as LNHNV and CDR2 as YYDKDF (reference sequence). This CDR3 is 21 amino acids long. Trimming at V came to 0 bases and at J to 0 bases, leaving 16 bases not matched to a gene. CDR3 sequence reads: CATSRERSGTGLDSNTGELFF. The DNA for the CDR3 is TGTGCCACCAGCAGAGAGAGGAGCGGGACCGGACTTGACTCGAACACCGGGGAGCTGTTTTTT.

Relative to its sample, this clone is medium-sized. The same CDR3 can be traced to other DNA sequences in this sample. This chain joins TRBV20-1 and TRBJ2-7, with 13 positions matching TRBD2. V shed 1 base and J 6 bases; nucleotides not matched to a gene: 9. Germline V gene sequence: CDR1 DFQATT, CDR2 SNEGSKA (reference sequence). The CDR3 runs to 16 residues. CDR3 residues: CSARVRWTSGSGEQYF. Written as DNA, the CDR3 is TGCAGTGCTAGAGTCCGTTGGACTAGCGGGAGTGGCGAGCAGTACTTC.

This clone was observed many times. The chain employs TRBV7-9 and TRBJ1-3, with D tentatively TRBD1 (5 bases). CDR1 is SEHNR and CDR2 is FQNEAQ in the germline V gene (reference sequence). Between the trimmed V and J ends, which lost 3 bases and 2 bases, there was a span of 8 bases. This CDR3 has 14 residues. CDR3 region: CASSFGGPGNTIYF. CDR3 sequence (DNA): TGTGCCAGCAGCTTTGGGGGTCCTGGAAACACCATATATTTT.

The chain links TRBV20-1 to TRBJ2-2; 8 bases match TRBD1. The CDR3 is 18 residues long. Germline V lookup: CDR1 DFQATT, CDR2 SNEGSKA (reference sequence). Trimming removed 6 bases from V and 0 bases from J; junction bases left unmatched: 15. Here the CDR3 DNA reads TGCAGTGCAACCCCCGGGACAGGTCCATTCGCGAACACCGGGGAGCTGTTTTTT. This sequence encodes CSATPGTGPFANTGELFF.

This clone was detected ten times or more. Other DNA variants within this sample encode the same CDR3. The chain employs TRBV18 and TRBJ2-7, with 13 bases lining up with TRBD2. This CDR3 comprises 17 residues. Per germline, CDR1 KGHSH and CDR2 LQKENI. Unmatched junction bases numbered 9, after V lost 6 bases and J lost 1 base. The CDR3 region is CASSPPRTSGRSYEQYF. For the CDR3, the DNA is TGTGCCAGCTCGCCCCCTCGGACTAGCGGGAGATCCTACGAGCAGTACTTC.

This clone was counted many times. The CDR3 sequence is CASSYSGARNQPQHF. Here the CDR3 DNA reads TGTGCCAGCAGTTACTCGGGGGCCCGCAATCAGCCCCAGCATTTT. This rearrangement joins TRBV6-6 to TRBJ1-5; weak D call: TRBD1 (6 bases). V shed 0 bases and J shed 2 bases, with 8 bases lying between them. CDR1 is MNHNY and CDR2 is SVGAGI in the germline V gene (reference sequence). The CDR3 contains 15 residues.

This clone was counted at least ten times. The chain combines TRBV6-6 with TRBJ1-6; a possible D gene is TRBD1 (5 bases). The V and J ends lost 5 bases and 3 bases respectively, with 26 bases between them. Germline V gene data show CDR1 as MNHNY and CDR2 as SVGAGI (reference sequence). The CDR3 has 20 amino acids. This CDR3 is CASSPKTVRGGYGYNSPLHF. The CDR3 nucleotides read TGTGCCAGCAGTCCCAAAACCGTGAGGGGTGGGTACGGCTATAATTCACCCCTCCACTTT.

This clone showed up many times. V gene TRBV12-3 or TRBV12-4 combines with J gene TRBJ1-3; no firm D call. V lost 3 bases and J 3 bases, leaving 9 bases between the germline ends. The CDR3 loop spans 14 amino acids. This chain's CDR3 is CASSFWGGGNTIYF. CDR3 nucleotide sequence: TGTGCCAGCAGTTTTTGGGGAGGTGGAAACACCATATATTTT.